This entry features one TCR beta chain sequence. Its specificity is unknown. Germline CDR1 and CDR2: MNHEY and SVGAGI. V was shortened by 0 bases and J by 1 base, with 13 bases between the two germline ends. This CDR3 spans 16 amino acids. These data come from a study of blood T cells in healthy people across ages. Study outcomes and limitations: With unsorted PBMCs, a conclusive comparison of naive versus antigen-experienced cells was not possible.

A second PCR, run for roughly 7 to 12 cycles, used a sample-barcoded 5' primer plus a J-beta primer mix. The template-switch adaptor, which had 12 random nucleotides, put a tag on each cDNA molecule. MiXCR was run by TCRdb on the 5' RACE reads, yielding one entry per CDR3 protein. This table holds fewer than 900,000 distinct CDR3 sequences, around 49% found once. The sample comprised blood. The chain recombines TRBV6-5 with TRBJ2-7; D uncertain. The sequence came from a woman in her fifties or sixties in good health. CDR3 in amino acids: CASSYSMYAVSYEQYF. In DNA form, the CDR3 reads TGTGCCAGCAGTTACTCGATGTATGCAGTTTCCTACGAGCAGTACTTC.